A single sample gave rise to the 14 T cell receptor beta chains below, sequenced in a study of beta chain features in type 1 diabetes. Study results and limitations: There was a moderate but significant shortening of TCRB CDR3s in all four CD4+ subsets of Type 1 diabetes patients.

Every isolated RNA sample was fully reverse transcribed, so sequencing captured expressed TCRB transcripts. The data were produced by immunoSEQ multiplex PCR, yet TCRdb's version contains in-frame clones alone and is incomplete. The repertoire holds almost 350,000 clones, 9.3% seen once, with about 1% in the top ten. Their antigen targets remain unknown. Sequenced input: central memory CD4+ T cells from blood. All receptors derive from a man in his thirties or forties with type 1 diabetes.

This clone has more than one count but fewer than ten. The rearrangement links TRBV5-6 to TRBJ1-6, with D perhaps matching TRBD1 (5 bases). The germline gives CDR1 SGHDT, CDR2 YYEEEE. The CDR3 has 18 residues. Trimming took 0 bases from V and 0 from J, leaving 13 bases between them. The CDR3 DNA is TGTGCCAGCAGCTTGGGGGGCCCCACGAGCTCCTATAATTCACCCCTCCACTTT. This gives the protein CASSLGGPTSSYNSPLHF.

The V and J genes are TRBV30 and TRBJ1-2; 7 positions agree with TRBD1. Trimming removed 0 bases from V and 4 bases from J; junction bases left unmatched: 5. The CDR3 has 14 amino acids. Germline CDR1 and CDR2: GTSNPN and SVGIG (reference sequence). CDR3 DNA sequence: TGTGCCTGGAGTGTACAGGGGAGAGGCTATGGCTACACCTTC. It codes for CAWSVQGRGYGYTF.

This clone occurred many times. This sequence joins TRBV11-3 and TRBJ2-3; D gene uncertain. Trimming cost V 0 bases and J 6 bases, with 7 bases left between them. The CDR3 is 13 residues long. Germline CDR1 and CDR2: SGHNT and YENEEA. The CDR3 region has the DNA TGTGCCAGCAGCTTAGATCTTTCTGATACGCAGTATTTT. Translating gives CASSLDLSDTQYF.

The chain joins TRBV20-1 to TRBJ1-5, with no clear D. The germline V gene encodes CDR1 DFQATT and CDR2 SNEGSKA (reference sequence). The CDR3 consists of 11 residues. V gave up 3 bases and J gave up 3 bases, with 3 bases separating them. The CDR3 reads CSASFNQPQHF. CDR3 nucleotides: TGCAGTGCTAGTTTCAATCAGCCCCAGCATTTT.

This chain connects TRBV6-6 to TRBJ2-5, with 13 bases fitting TRBD2. The tail of the sequence fits TRBJ2-7 better, so the J call may be wrong. The germline CDR1 and CDR2 sequences are MNHNY and SVGAGI (reference sequence). The CDR3 is made up of 16 amino acids. Here the CDR3 DNA reads TGTGCCAGCAGTTACATCGGGACTAGCGGGATTGCCGAGCAGTACTTC. Translation gives CASSYIGTSGIAEQYF.

This clone turned up a few times. J is TRBJ1-1 and V is TRBV9, with 7 bases matching TRBD1. CDR1 is SGDLS, CDR2 YYNGEE, per germline. This CDR3 is built from 13 residues. V lost 4 bases, J lost 3 bases, and 3 bases stayed unmatched. The CDR3 sequence is CASSTDRDTEAFF. The DNA of the CDR3 is TGTGCCAGCAGCACCGACAGGGACACTGAAGCTTTCTTT.

In this sample, this clone turned up a few times. V gene TRBV28 combines with J gene TRBJ1-6; 7 bases line up with TRBD1. Germline V lookup: CDR1 MDHEN, CDR2 SYDVKM. There are 16 residues in the CDR3. The trim removed 4 bases at V and 6 bases at J, leaving 9 bases unmatched. CDR3 nucleotides: TGTGCCAGCAGTTCCCCGGGACAGATGTTTAATTCACCCCTCCACTTT. As protein: CASSSPGQMFNSPLHF.

This rearrangement joins TRBV9 to TRBJ1-4; D possibly corresponds to TRBD1 (6 bases). CDR1 and CDR2 (germline): SGDLS, YYNGEE. V lost 2 bases, J lost 8 bases, and 16 bases lay in between. This CDR3 contains 15 residues. CDR3 region: CASSVTGFLGEKLFF. DNA for the CDR3: TGTGCCAGCAGCGTCACAGGGTTTTTAGGGGAAAAACTGTTTTTT. The full variable domain, with the rest looked up from reference TRBV9 and TRBJ1-4, is DSGVTQTPKHLITATGQRVTLRCSPRSGDLSVYWYQQSLDQGLQFLIQYYNGEERAKGNILERFSAQQFPDLHSELNLSSLELGDSALYFCASSVTGFLGEKLFFGSGTQLSVL.

The V gene is TRBV18, the J gene TRBJ1-1; unclear D gene. Germline CDR1 KGHSH, CDR2 LQKENI. The V end was cut by 1 base, the J end by 1 base, with 4 bases between. The CDR3 consists of 13 residues. CDR3 amino acids: CASSPQRNTEAFF. CDR3 nucleotide sequence: TGTGCCAGCTCACCACAACGGAACACTGAAGCTTTCTTT.

This sequence joins TRBV5-6 and TRBJ2-5, with D uncertain. The V gene's germline CDR1 is SGHDT and CDR2 YYEEEE. The CDR3 is 12 residues long. Between the trimmed V and J ends, which lost 3 bases and 5 bases, there was a span of 8 bases. The CDR3 DNA follows: TGTGCCAGCAGCTATTGGCGGGAGACCCAGTACTTC. Residues: CASSYWRETQYF. Full variable domain (rest looked up from reference TRBV5-6 and TRBJ2-5): DAGVTQSPTHLIKTRGQQVTLRCSPKSGHDTVSWYQQALGQGPQFIFQYYEEEERQRGNFPDRFSGHQFPNYSSELNVNALLLGDSALYLCASSYWRETQYFGPGTRLLVL.

The sample holds a few counts of this clone. The J gene is TRBJ2-7, the V gene TRBV7-2; D is possibly TRBD2 (5 bases). This CDR3 is 14 amino acids long. V was cut by 2 bases and J by 6 bases, with 14 bases left in between. Germline values: CDR1 SGHTA, CDR2 FQGNSA. The CDR3, as DNA: TGTGCCAGCAGCTTAAGCGGTCTAGGTCCCGAGCAGTACTTC. Residues: CASSLSGLGPEQYF.

This clone came up a few times. The V and J genes are TRBV18 and TRBJ2-7; 9 bases agree with TRBD1. CDR3 size: 14 residues. The V and J ends lost 3 bases and 5 bases, in that order; junction bases with no gene match: 5. Germline V CDR1 and CDR2: KGHSH, LQKENI. As DNA, the CDR3 is TGTGCCAGCTCACCGTCGGGACAGGGCCACGAGCAGTACTTC. Translated, it gives CASSPSGQGHEQYF.

This clone turned up a few times. This chain joins TRBV6-5 and TRBJ1-1, with D possibly being TRBD1 (5 bases). Germline-derived CDR1 and CDR2 are MNHEY and SVGAGI. This CDR3 contains 15 residues. The V end was cut by 5 bases, the J end by 2 bases, with 15 bases between. CDR3 sequence: CASSHGGFDNTEAFF. In nucleotides, the CDR3 is TGTGCCAGCAGTCACGGGGGGTTCGACAACACTGAAGCTTTCTTT.

The chain combines TRBV21-1 with TRBJ1-2. TRBV21-1 is given as a pseudogene. The CDR3 contains 13 residues. The CDR3 sequence: CASSNRDGDGYTF. CDR3 sequence (DNA): TGTGCCAGCAGCAACCGGGACGGGGATGGCTACACCTTC.